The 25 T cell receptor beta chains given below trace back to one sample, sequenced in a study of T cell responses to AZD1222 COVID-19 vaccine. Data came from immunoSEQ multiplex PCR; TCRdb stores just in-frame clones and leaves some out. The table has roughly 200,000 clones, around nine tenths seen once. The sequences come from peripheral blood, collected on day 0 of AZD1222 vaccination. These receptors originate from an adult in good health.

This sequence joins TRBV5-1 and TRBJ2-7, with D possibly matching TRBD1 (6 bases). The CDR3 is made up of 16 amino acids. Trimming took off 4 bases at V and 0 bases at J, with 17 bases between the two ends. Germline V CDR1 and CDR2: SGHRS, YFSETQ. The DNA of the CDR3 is TGCGCCAGCAGCCCAGAAACAGGGATGAACTCCTACGAGCAGTACTTC. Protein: CASSPETGMNSYEQYF.

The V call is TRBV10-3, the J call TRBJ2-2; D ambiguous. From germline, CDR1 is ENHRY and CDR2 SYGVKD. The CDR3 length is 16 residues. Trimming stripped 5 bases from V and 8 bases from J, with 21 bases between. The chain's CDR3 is CAISLTAPEALGELFF. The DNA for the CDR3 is TGTGCCATCAGTCTTACGGCCCCCGAGGCCCTTGGGGAGCTGTTTTTT.

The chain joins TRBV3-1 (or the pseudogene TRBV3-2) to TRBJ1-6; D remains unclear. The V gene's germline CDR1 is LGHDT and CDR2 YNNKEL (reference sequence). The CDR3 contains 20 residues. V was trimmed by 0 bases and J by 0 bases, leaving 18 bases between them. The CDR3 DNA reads TGTGCCAGCAGCCAAGAGGATGGGTTTTTTGGGAGCTCCTATAATTCACCCCTCCACTTT. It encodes CASSQEDGFFGSSYNSPLHF.

DNA for the CDR3: TGTGCCAGCAGCGCCACAGTGGGAACTAATGAAAAACTGTTTTTT. Encoded protein: CASSATVGTNEKLFF. The rearrangement links TRBV5-4 to TRBJ1-4, with D uncertain. This CDR3 has 15 amino acids. The ends were cut back, 4 bases at V and 1 base at J, with 11 bases in the middle. From germline, CDR1 is SGHNT and CDR2 YYREEE (reference sequence).

The CDR3 loop reads CASLGLGVSPLHF. The CDR3 DNA follows: TGTGCCAGCCTGGGGCTCGGGGTTTCACCCCTCCACTTT. The V call is TRBV28, the J call TRBJ1-6; D may be TRBD1 (5 bases). Looked up from germline, CDR1 is MDHEN and CDR2 is SYDVKM. Trimming shortened V by 8 bases and J by 9 bases, and 14 bases separated the two germline ends. The length of the CDR3 is 13 residues.

As DNA, the CDR3 is TGTGCCAGCAGCCCTCCTCTTTCAGCCTACGTCAATCAGCCCCAGCATTTT. This gives the protein CASSPPLSAYVNQPQHF. V is TRBV6-2 or TRBV6-3 and J is TRBJ1-5; D uncertain. Germline V lookup: CDR1 MNHEY, CDR2 SVGEGT. The CDR3 totals 17 residues. V was clipped by 6 bases and J by 3 bases, with 21 bases between them.

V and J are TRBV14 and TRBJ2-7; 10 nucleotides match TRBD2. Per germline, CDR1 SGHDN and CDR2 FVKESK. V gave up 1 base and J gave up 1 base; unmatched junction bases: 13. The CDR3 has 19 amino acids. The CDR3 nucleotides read TGTGCCAGCAGCCAAGGAAAAACGTTTAGGACTAGCGGATCCTACGAGCAGTACTTC. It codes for CASSQGKTFRTSGSYEQYF.

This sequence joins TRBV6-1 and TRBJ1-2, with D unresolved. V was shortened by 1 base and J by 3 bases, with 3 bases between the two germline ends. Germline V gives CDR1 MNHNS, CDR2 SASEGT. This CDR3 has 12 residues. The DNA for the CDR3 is TGTGCCAGCAGTGAAGGCGACTATGGCTACACCTTC. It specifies CASSEGDYGYTF.

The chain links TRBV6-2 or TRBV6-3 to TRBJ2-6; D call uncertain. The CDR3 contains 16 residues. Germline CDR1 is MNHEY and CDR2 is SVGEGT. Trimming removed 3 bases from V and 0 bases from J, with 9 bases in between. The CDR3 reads CASSYGPSSGANVLTF. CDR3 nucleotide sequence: TGTGCCAGCAGTTATGGACCGAGCTCTGGGGCCAACGTCCTGACTTTC.

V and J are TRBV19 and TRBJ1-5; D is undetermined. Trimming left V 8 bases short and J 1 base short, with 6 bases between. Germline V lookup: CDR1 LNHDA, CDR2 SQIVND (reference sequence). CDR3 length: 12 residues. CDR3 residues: CASRQSNQPQHF. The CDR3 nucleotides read TGTGCCAGTCGGCAAAGCAATCAGCCCCAGCATTTT.

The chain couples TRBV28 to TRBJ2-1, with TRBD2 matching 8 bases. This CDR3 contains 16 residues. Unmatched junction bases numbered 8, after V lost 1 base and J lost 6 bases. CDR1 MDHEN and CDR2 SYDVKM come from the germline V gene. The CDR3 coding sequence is TGTGCCAGCAGTTTATCTACTGCGGGGGGCATCAATGAGCAGTTCTTC. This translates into CASSLSTAGGINEQFF.

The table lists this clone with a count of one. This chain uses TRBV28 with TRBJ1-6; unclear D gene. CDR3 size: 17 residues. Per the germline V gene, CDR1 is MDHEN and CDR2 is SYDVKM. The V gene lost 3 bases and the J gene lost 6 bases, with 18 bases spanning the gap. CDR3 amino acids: CASSFPPQAAGNSPLHF. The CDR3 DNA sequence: TGTGCCAGCAGTTTTCCACCCCAGGCCGCCGGTAATTCACCCCTCCACTTT.

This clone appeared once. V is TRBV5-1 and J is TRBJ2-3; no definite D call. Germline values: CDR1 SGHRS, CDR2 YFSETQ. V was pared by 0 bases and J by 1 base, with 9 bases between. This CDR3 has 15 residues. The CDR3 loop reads CASSLVASRTDTQYF. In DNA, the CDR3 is TGCGCCAGCAGCTTGGTCGCATCCCGCACAGATACGCAGTATTTT.

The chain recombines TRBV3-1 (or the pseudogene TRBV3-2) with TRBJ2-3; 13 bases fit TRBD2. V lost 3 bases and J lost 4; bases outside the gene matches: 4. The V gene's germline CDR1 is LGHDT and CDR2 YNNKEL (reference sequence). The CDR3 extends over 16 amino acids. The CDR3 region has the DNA TGTGCCAGCAGCCACCTACTAGCGGGGGGGTCAGATACGCAGTATTTT. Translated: CASSHLLAGGSDTQYF.

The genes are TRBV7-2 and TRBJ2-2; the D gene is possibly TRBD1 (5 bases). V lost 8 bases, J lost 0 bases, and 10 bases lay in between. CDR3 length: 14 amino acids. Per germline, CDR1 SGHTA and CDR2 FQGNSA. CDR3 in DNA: TGTGCCAGCGGGCAGGGCGCGAACACCGGGGAGCTGTTTTTT. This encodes CASGQGANTGELFF.

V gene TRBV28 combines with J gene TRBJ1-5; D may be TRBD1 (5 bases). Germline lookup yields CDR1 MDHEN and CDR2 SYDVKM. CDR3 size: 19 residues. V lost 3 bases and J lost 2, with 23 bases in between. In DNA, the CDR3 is TGTGCCAGCAGTTTTGTGGTTGAAGACACTCAAGGGGGCAATCAGCCCCAGCATTTT. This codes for CASSFVVEDTQGGNQPQHF.

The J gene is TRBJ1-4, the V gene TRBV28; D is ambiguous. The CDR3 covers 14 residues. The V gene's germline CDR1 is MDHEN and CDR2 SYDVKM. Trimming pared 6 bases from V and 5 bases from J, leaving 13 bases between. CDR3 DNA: TGTGCCAGCAGCATGCCTACCGTAAATGAAAAACTGTTTTTT. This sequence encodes CASSMPTVNEKLFF.

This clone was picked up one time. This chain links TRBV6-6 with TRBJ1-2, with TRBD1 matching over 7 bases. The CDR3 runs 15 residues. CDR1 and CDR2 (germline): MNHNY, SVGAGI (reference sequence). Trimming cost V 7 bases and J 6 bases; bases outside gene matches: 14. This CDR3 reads CASTSRGSGGNGYTF. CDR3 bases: TGTGCCAGCACCTCGAGGGGCTCAGGGGGAAATGGCTACACCTTC.

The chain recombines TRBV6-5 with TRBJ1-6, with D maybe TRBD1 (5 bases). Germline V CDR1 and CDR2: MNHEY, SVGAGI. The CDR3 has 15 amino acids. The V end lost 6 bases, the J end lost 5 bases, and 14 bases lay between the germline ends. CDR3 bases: TGTGCCAGCAGGACAGAACGGGGAGATAATTCACCCCTCCACTTT. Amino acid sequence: CASRTERGDNSPLHF.

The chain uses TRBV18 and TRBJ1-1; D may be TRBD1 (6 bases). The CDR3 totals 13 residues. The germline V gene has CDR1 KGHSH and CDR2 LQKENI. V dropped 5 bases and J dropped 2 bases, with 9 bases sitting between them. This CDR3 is CASSEGGNTEAFF. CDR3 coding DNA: TGTGCCAGCTCAGAGGGGGGAAACACTGAAGCTTTCTTT.

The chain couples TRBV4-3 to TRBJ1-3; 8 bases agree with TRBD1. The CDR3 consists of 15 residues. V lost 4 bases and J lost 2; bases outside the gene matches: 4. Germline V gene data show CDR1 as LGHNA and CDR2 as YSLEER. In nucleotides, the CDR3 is TGCGCCAGCAGCCTCGGCAGGGGGCCTGGAAACACCATATATTTT. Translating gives CASSLGRGPGNTIYF.

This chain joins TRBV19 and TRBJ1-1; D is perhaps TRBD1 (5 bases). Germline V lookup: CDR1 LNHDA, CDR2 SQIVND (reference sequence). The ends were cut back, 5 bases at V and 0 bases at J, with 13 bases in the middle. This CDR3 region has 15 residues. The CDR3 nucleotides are TGTGCCAGTAGTCCCCTGAGAGGGGTGAACACTGAAGCTTTCTTT. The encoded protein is CASSPLRGVNTEAFF.

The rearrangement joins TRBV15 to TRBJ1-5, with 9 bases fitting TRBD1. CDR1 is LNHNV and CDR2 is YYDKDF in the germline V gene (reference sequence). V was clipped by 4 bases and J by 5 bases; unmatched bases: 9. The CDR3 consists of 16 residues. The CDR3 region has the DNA TGTGCCACCAGCAACTCGGACAGGGGCCCTTATCAGCCCCAGCATTTT. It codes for CATSNSDRGPYQPQHF.

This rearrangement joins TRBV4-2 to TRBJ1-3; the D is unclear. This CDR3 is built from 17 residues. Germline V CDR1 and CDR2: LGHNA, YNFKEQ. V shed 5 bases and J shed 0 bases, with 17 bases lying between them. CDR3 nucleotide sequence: TGTGCCAGCAGCGTATCCCCGCTCGGCCGCTCTGGAAACACCATATATTTT. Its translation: CASSVSPLGRSGNTIYF.

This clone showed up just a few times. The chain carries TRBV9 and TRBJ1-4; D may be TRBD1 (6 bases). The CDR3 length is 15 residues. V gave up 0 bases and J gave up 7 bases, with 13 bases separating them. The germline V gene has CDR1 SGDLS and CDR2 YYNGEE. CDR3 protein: CASSVVGAKGEKLFF. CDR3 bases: TGTGCCAGCAGCGTAGTGGGGGCCAAGGGTGAAAAACTGTTTTTT.